Presented here are 21 T cell receptor beta chains from one specimen sequenced in a study of shared clonotypes between healthy human individuals. TCRdb's copy holds only in-frame clones and misses some; the assay was immunoSEQ multiplex PCR. Of around 500,000 clones listed, 79% are singletons. The sample consisted of PBMCs. The source is a woman aged 40 to 50 in good health. Some clones in this sample may be carry-over from other donors' samples.

V is TRBV5-1 and J is TRBJ1-3; D is unresolved. The length of the CDR3 is 15 residues. The germline V gene encodes CDR1 SGHRS and CDR2 YFSETQ. Trimming pared 10 bases from V and 0 bases from J, leaving 17 bases between. CDR3 amino acids: CAVGRRWHSGNTIYF. The DNA of the CDR3 is TGCGCCGTAGGACGCCGTTGGCACTCTGGAAACACCATATATTTT.

Points on this clone: Given a much more abundant clone one base away, this may be a read error. The chain couples TRBV2 to TRBJ1-1; D perhaps matches TRBD1 (6 bases). V dropped 6 bases and J dropped 1 base, with 9 bases sitting between them. Germline V gene lookup returns CDR1 SNHLY and CDR2 FYNNEI. The CDR3 runs 13 residues. The CDR3 nucleotides read TGTGCCAGCAGGTGGGGACAGAACACTGAAGCTTTCTTT. Translated, it gives CASRWGQNTEAFF. Full variable domain (rest looked up from reference TRBV2 and TRBJ1-1): EPEVTQTPSHQVTQMGQEVILRCVPISNHLYFYWYRQILGQKVEFLVSFYNNEISEKSEIFDDQFSVERPDGSNFTLKIRSTKLEDSAMYFCASRWGQNTEAFFGQGTRLTVV.

V is TRBV2 and J is TRBJ2-3, with D perhaps matching TRBD2 (5 bases). Trimming took off 6 bases at V and 0 bases at J, with 10 bases between the two ends. Per germline, CDR1 SNHLY and CDR2 FYNNEI. This CDR3 comprises 14 residues. The CDR3 DNA sequence: TGTGCCAGCAGGCCAGCGGAGAGCACAGATACGCAGTATTTT. Protein product: CASRPAESTDTQYF.

This sequence joins TRBV5-4 and TRBJ1-4; D is ambiguous. The CDR3 runs 13 residues. V was shortened by 1 base and J by 8 bases, with 9 bases between the two germline ends. CDR1 and CDR2 (germline): SGHNT, YYREEE (reference sequence). The CDR3 loop reads CASSLRAGEKLFF. Written as DNA, the CDR3 is TGTGCCAGCAGCTTGAGGGCTGGGGAAAAACTGTTTTTT.

The chain has TRBV11-2 and TRBJ2-3, with unresolved D. The CDR3 sequence is 15 residues long. Germline CDR1 SGHAT, CDR2 FQNNGV. V gave up 2 bases and J gave up 5 bases, with 14 bases separating them. For the CDR3, the DNA is TGTGCCAGCAGCTTATCGTCTCCAGCCGGAGATACGCAGTATTTT. This translates into CASSLSSPAGDTQYF. The complete variable domain, with remaining parts taken from reference TRBV11-2 and TRBJ2-3, reads EAGVAQSPRYKIIEKRQSVAFWCNPISGHATLYWYQQILGQGPKLLIQFQNNGVVDDSQLPKDRFSAERLKGVDSTLKIQPAKLEDSAVYLCASSLSSPAGDTQYFGPGTRLTVL.

The V gene is TRBV28, the J gene TRBJ1-1; possible D gene TRBD1, 5 bases. The V gene's germline CDR1 is MDHEN and CDR2 SYDVKM. Trimming left V 5 bases short and J 4 bases short, with 20 bases between. This CDR3 is built from 16 residues. The CDR3 DNA reads TGTGCCAGCAGTCTACGGGCCGGGGGGGGAGGCACTGAAGCTTTCTTT. Its translation: CASSLRAGGGGTEAFF.

The chain recombines TRBV7-9 with TRBJ2-3; tentatively, D is TRBD2 (6 bases). The germline CDR1 and CDR2 sequences are SEHNR and FQNEAQ (reference sequence). The CDR3 loop spans 13 amino acids. With 7 bases removed from V and 3 bases from J, the gap between germline ends came to 11 bases. The CDR3 spells CASTLASTDTQYF. The CDR3 DNA is TGTGCCAGCACCCTAGCGTCTACAGATACGCAGTATTTT. Using reference TRBV7-9 and TRBJ2-3 for the parts outside the CDR3, the full variable domain is DTGVSQNPRHKITKRGQNVTFRCDPISEHNRLYWYRQTLGQGPEFLTYFQNEAQLEKSRLLSDRFSAERPKGSFSTLEIQRTEQGDSAMYLCASTLASTDTQYFGPGTRLTVL.

The chain combines TRBV6-5 with TRBJ1-5; D not resolved. Germline loops: CDR1 MNHEY, CDR2 SVGAGI. Deletions cut 6 bases from V and 0 bases from J, with 9 bases between. CDR3 length equals 14 residues. Here the CDR3 reads CASRNRYSNQPQHF. The CDR3 DNA is TGTGCCAGCAGGAATCGGTATAGCAATCAGCCCCAGCATTTT.

This rearrangement joins TRBV2 to TRBJ2-6; 13 positions match TRBD2. Unmatched junction bases numbered 5, after V lost 6 bases and J lost 0 bases. The germline gives CDR1 SNHLY, CDR2 FYNNEI. This CDR3 contains 18 residues. CDR3 DNA: TGTGCCAGCAGAGCGAGACTAGCGGGAGGCTCTGGGGCCAACGTCCTGACTTTC. This translates into CASRARLAGGSGANVLTF.

This chain uses TRBV6-1 with TRBJ2-3; D could derive from TRBD1 or TRBD2 (7 bases each). CDR1 MNHNS and CDR2 SASEGT come from the germline V gene. CDR3 length: 16 amino acids. V lost 2 bases and J 6 bases, leaving 18 bases between the germline ends. DNA for the CDR3: TGTGCCAGCAGTGAACGGGGGGCGACAGGGCCCGATACGCAGTATTTT. Translated: CASSERGATGPDTQYF.

With respect to this clone: Other nucleotide sequences from this sample produce the same CDR3. V usage is TRBV5-1 and J usage is TRBJ2-7; D is uncertain. The CDR3 contains 14 residues. The ends were cut back, 5 bases at V and 2 bases at J, with 14 bases in the middle. CDR1 SGHRS and CDR2 YFSETQ come from the germline V gene. The CDR3: CASSPPRSPYEQYF. CDR3 nucleotides: TGCGCCAGCAGTCCCCCCAGGTCCCCCTACGAGCAGTACTTC.

The gene calls are TRBV11-2 and TRBJ2-3; D unclear. CDR1 and CDR2 (germline): SGHAT, FQNNGV. V shed 3 bases and J shed 4 bases, with 14 bases lying between them. The length of the CDR3 is 15 residues. DNA for the CDR3: TGTGCCAGCAGCTTTCTAGGAACCCGAGCAGATACGCAGTATTTT. It codes for CASSFLGTRADTQYF.

This rearrangement joins TRBV6-5 to TRBJ2-5; TRBD2 might be the D (6 bases). The J call is doubtful: the DNA matches TRBJ2-7 better. Germline CDR1 reads MNHEY; CDR2 reads SVGAGI. CDR3 length: 14 residues. The CDR3 DNA reads TGTGCCAGCAGCCCGACGGGAGAAACCTACGAGCAGTACTTC. Protein product: CASSPTGETYEQYF.

The rearrangement uses TRBV18 and TRBJ2-5; D is unresolved. V was cut by 6 bases and J by 2 bases, with 10 bases left in between. Germline CDR1 KGHSH, CDR2 LQKENI. CDR3 length: 13 residues. The CDR3 reads CASSPTAQETQYF. CDR3 nucleotide sequence: TGTGCCAGCTCTCCGACGGCACAAGAGACCCAGTACTTC.

In its sample, this clone was seen a few times. V is TRBV28 and J is TRBJ1-5; 7 bases match TRBD1. CDR1 is MDHEN and CDR2 is SYDVKM in the germline V gene. This CDR3 is 14 amino acids long. J lost 2 bases, V lost 6 bases, and 4 bases had no gene match. DNA of the CDR3: TGTGCCAGCAGCCGACAGGGAGGCAATCAGCCCCAGCATTTT. Translating it yields CASSRQGGNQPQHF.

This chain uses TRBV4-1 with TRBJ2-1, with unresolved D. Between the trimmed V and J ends, which lost 0 bases and 6 bases, there was a span of 9 bases. The V gene's germline CDR1 is MGHRA and CDR2 YSYEKL. The CDR3 loop spans 14 amino acids. CDR3 amino acids: CASSQDLVGNEQFF. The CDR3 coding sequence is TGCGCCAGCAGCCAAGATCTTGTAGGCAATGAGCAGTTCTTC.

Points on this clone: Germline is not matched at one junction end, which may reflect a read error. The CDR3 DNA is TGTGCCAGCGGTGAGGGATTCGTGGAGCAGTACTTC. It yields the protein CASGEGFVEQYF. The rearrangement links TRBV6-1 to TRBJ2-7, with a tentative D call TRBD2 (5 bases). The CDR3 length is 12 residues. Germline V gene lookup returns CDR1 MNHNS and CDR2 SASEGT.

The chain links TRBV19 to TRBJ1-2, with TRBD1 matching 10 bases. V lost 0 bases, J lost 2 bases, and 3 bases stayed unmatched. This CDR3 has 16 residues. Per the germline V gene, CDR1 is LNHDA and CDR2 is SQIVND (reference sequence). The CDR3, as DNA: TGTGCCAGTAGTATAGAAGGGACAGGGGTGAACTATGGCTACACCTTC. This sequence encodes CASSIEGTGVNYGYTF.

This rearrangement joins TRBV7-6 to TRBJ2-2; 8 bases line up with TRBD1. Losses at the gene ends were 8 bases for V and 0 bases for J; bases not matched to a gene: 2. The CDR3 spans 14 residues. The germline V gene has CDR1 SGHVS and CDR2 FNYEAQ. CDR3 sequence: CASQGAANTGELFF. CDR3 bases: TGTGCCAGCCAGGGGGCGGCGAACACCGGGGAGCTGTTTTTT.

This chain joins TRBV28 and TRBJ1-2; TRBD1 matches 9 bases. The CDR3 covers 16 residues. Germline CDR1 reads MDHEN; CDR2 reads SYDVKM. Unmatched junction bases numbered 8, after V lost 3 bases and J lost 3 bases. The CDR3 DNA reads TGTGCCAGCAGTTTGCGGGGGACAGGGAGACACTATGGCTACACCTTC. The encoded protein is CASSLRGTGRHYGYTF.

The gene calls are TRBV7-6 and TRBJ2-1; the D gene is possibly TRBD1 (5 bases). Germline CDR1 is SGHVS and CDR2 is FNYEAQ. This CDR3 is built from 17 residues. The germline V and J ends were trimmed by 0 bases and 6 bases, with 18 bases remaining between them. CDR3 nucleotide sequence: TGTGCCAGCAGCTTAGCGCTAAGGGCAGGGCATGGCAATGAGCAGTTCTTC. It encodes CASSLALRAGHGNEQFF.